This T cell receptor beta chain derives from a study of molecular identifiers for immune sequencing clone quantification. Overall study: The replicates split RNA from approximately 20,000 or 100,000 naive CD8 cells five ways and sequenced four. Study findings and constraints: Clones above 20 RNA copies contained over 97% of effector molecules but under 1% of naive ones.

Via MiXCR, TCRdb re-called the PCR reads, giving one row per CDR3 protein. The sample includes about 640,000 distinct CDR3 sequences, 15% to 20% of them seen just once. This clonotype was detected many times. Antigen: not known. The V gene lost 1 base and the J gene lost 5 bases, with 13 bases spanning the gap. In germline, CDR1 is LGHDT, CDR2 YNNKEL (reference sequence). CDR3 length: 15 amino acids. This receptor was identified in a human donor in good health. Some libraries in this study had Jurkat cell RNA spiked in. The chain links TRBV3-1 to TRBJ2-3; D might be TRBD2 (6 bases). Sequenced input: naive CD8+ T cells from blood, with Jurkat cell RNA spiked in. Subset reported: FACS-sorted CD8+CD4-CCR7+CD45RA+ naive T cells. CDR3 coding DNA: TGTGCCAGCAGCCAAGTTTCGGGACTCATAGATACGCAGTATTTT. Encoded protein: CASSQVSGLIDTQYF.